The 21 T cell receptor beta chains in this list originate from one sample, sequenced in a study of shared clonotypes between healthy human individuals. Measured with immunoSEQ multiplex PCR; TCRdb has only the in-frame clones, and not every one. The table includes some 1.5 million clones, 95% to 99% detected once. Sequencing was carried out using naive CD4+ T cells sorted from blood. Noted subset: CD45RA+ positively selected. The receptors stem from a man aged 30 to 39 in good health.

The genes are TRBV6-1 and TRBJ2-3; D might be TRBD1 (6 bases). V lost 4 bases, J lost 2 bases, and 13 bases lay in between. The CDR3 has 15 residues. The germline V gene encodes CDR1 MNHNS and CDR2 SASEGT. The CDR3 DNA reads as TGTGCCAGCAGTGCCACAGGGTCCCTCACAGATACGCAGTATTTT. Residues: CASSATGSLTDTQYF.

The chain has TRBV28 and TRBJ2-1; tentative D call: TRBD1 (6 bases). CDR1 MDHEN and CDR2 SYDVKM come from the germline V gene. Trimming cost V 5 bases and J 3 bases, with 11 bases left between them. This CDR3 region has 14 residues. Here the CDR3 reads CASSRYRDYNEQFF. CDR3 sequence (DNA): TGTGCCAGCAGTCGATACAGGGACTACAATGAGCAGTTCTTC.

The chain is built from TRBV7-6 and TRBJ1-1; the D is unclear. The V gene lost 5 bases and the J gene lost 1 base, with 8 bases spanning the gap. The CDR3 spans 13 residues. CDR1 is SGHVS and CDR2 is FNYEAQ in the germline V gene. The DNA for the CDR3 is TGTGCCAGCAGCCGCCTTCAGAACACTGAAGCTTTCTTT. Translation: CASSRLQNTEAFF.

In this sample, this clone turned up once. This rearrangement joins TRBV5-1 to TRBJ2-7; possible D gene TRBD1, 6 bases. Looked up from germline, CDR1 is SGHRS and CDR2 is YFSETQ. Trimming stripped 5 bases from V and 4 bases from J, with 16 bases between. The CDR3 is 14 amino acids. CDR3 sequence: CASRSQGNRYEQYF. The CDR3 coding sequence is TGCGCCAGCAGGTCACAGGGAAACAGGTACGAGCAGTACTTC.

The sample holds one count of this clone. The chain couples TRBV27 to TRBJ1-2, with D maybe TRBD1 (6 bases). The V end lost 4 bases, the J end lost 3 bases, and 9 bases lay between the germline ends. Per the germline V gene, CDR1 is MNHEY and CDR2 is SMNVEV (reference sequence). CDR3 length: 13 amino acids. CDR3 residues: CASSSNRDYGYTF. In DNA form, the CDR3 reads TGTGCCAGCAGTTCGAACAGGGACTATGGCTACACCTTC.

This chain links TRBV10-2 with TRBJ2-3; TRBD2 aligns across 8 bases. The CDR3 consists of 15 residues. Germline V lookup: CDR1 WSHSY, CDR2 SAAADI. Losses at the gene ends were 10 bases for V and 3 bases for J; bases not matched to a gene: 12. CDR3 sequence: CAIRTGTSHTDTQYF. The CDR3 bases are TGCGCCATCAGAACCGGGACTAGTCATACAGATACGCAGTATTTT.

In regard to this clone: Within the sample, other DNA sequences also encode this same CDR3. V is TRBV6-5 and J is TRBJ2-5, with 8 bases lining up with TRBD1. The CDR3 consists of 14 residues. V lost 6 bases, J lost 2 bases, and 5 bases stayed unmatched. CDR1 is MNHEY, CDR2 SVGAGI, per germline. The CDR3 is CASSPDRGQETQYF. In DNA, the CDR3 is TGTGCCAGCAGCCCTGACAGGGGTCAAGAGACCCAGTACTTC.

The V gene is TRBV18, the J gene TRBJ2-7; D possibly uses TRBD1 or TRBD2 (5 bases each). V lost 3 bases, J lost 0 bases, and 12 bases lay in between. The CDR3 consists of 15 residues. Per the germline V gene, CDR1 is KGHSH and CDR2 is LQKENI. CDR3 residues: CASSPLPGTSYEQYF. The CDR3 DNA sequence: TGTGCCAGCTCACCCCTCCCAGGGACCTCCTACGAGCAGTACTTC. Together with reference TRBV18 and TRBJ2-7, the CDR3 gives the full variable domain: NAGVMQNPRHLVRRRGQEARLRCSPMKGHSHVYWYRQLPEEGLKFMVYLQKENIIDESGMPKERFSAEFPKEGPSILRIQQVVRGDSAAYFCASSPLPGTSYEQYFGPGTRLTVT.

V and J are TRBV28 and TRBJ2-2; unclear D gene. V lost 6 bases, J lost 1 base, and 3 bases lay in between. The CDR3 sequence is 12 residues long. CDR1 is MDHEN, CDR2 SYDVKM, per germline. Here the CDR3 DNA reads TGTGCCAGCAGGCAGAACACCGGGGAGCTGTTTTTT. Protein product: CASRQNTGELFF.

The chain couples TRBV7-9 to TRBJ2-7, with 8 bases lining up with TRBD2. This CDR3 region has 15 residues. From germline, CDR1 is SEHNR and CDR2 FQNEAQ (reference sequence). After removal of 5 bases from V and 3 bases from J, the junction contained 9 bases not matched to a gene. The CDR3 sequence is CASSGIAGSVYEQYF. Here the CDR3 DNA reads TGTGCCAGCAGCGGAATAGCGGGAAGCGTCTACGAGCAGTACTTC.

The chain joins TRBV9 to TRBJ2-5; D is ambiguous. The germline V gene has CDR1 SGDLS and CDR2 YYNGEE. The CDR3 loop spans 14 amino acids. Trimming removed 4 bases from V and 4 bases from J, with 14 bases in between. CDR3 sequence (DNA): TGTGCCAGCAGCCGGAATATTGTCATAGAGACCCAGTACTTC. It translates to CASSRNIVIETQYF. Together with reference TRBV9 and TRBJ2-5, the CDR3 gives the full variable domain: DSGVTQTPKHLITATGQRVTLRCSPRSGDLSVYWYQQSLDQGLQFLIQYYNGEERAKGNILERFSAQQFPDLHSELNLSSLELGDSALYFCASSRNIVIETQYFGPGTRLLVL.

The chain recombines TRBV25-1 with TRBJ1-2; possibly TRBD1 for D (5 bases). The germline V gene encodes CDR1 MGHDK and CDR2 SYGVNS. Trimming cost V 3 bases and J 4 bases, with 12 bases left between them. The CDR3 is made up of 14 amino acids. CDR3 protein: CASSDWGDGYGYTF. For the CDR3, the DNA is TGTGCCAGCAGTGATTGGGGGGACGGCTATGGCTACACCTTC.

The chain links TRBV18 to TRBJ1-1; D is unclear. The CDR3 is made up of 15 amino acids. CDR1 and CDR2 (germline): KGHSH, LQKENI. V lost 6 bases to trimming and J lost 3 bases, with 17 bases between them. The CDR3 DNA is TGTGCCAGCTCTGCTCAGACGACGCGGGACACTGAAGCTTTCTTT. Protein sequence: CASSAQTTRDTEAFF. Supplemented by reference TRBV18 and TRBJ1-1, the full variable domain reads NAGVMQNPRHLVRRRGQEARLRCSPMKGHSHVYWYRQLPEEGLKFMVYLQKENIIDESGMPKERFSAEFPKEGPSILRIQQVVRGDSAAYFCASSAQTTRDTEAFFGQGTRLTVV.

Notes on this clone: Other DNA sequences in this specimen translate into the identical CDR3. This chain connects TRBV28 to TRBJ1-2; maybe TRBD1 (5 bases). Germline V gives CDR1 MDHEN, CDR2 SYDVKM. This CDR3 region has 13 residues. Deletions cut 2 bases from V and 5 bases from J, with 9 bases between. This CDR3 reads CASSLGGLYGYTF. The CDR3 DNA reads as TGTGCCAGCAGTTTAGGGGGATTGTATGGCTACACCTTC.

V gene TRBV18 combines with J gene TRBJ2-2; no clear D gene. Trimming pared 6 bases from V and 4 bases from J, leaving 12 bases between. Per germline, CDR1 KGHSH and CDR2 LQKENI. The CDR3 length is 14 residues. The CDR3 region has the DNA TGTGCCAGCTCTTCTACGCACAGCACCGGGGAGCTGTTTTTT. Translated: CASSSTHSTGELFF.

The rearrangement links TRBV5-4 to TRBJ1-2; D ambiguous. The germline V and J ends were trimmed by 0 bases and 0 bases, with 12 bases remaining between them. Germline assignment: CDR1 SGHNT and CDR2 YYREEE (reference sequence). This CDR3 region has 16 residues. The CDR3 loop is CASSLAAQRTNYGYTF. The DNA for the CDR3 is TGTGCCAGCAGCTTGGCCGCACAGCGTACTAACTATGGCTACACCTTC.

The rearrangement links TRBV5-5 to TRBJ1-3, with D uncertain. This CDR3 region has 15 residues. With 1 base removed from V and 0 bases from J, the gap between germline ends came to 8 bases. Germline CDR1 reads SGHKS; CDR2 reads YYEKEE (reference sequence). The CDR3 here is CASSLNSDSGNTIYF. CDR3 DNA: TGTGCCAGCAGCTTGAACAGTGACTCTGGAAACACCATATATTTT.

This clone showed up just once. This rearrangement joins TRBV2 to TRBJ2-7; 7 bases are shared with TRBD2. V lost 0 bases and J lost 2; bases outside the gene matches: 4. Germline CDR1 is SNHLY and CDR2 is FYNNEI. The length of the CDR3 is 15 residues. The CDR3 reads CASSEATAGPYEQYF. DNA for the CDR3: TGTGCCAGCAGTGAAGCTACAGCGGGACCCTACGAGCAGTACTTC.

The chain carries TRBV11-2 and TRBJ1-2; the D is unclear. V lost 5 bases and J lost 4, with 11 bases in between. This CDR3 has 13 amino acids. CDR1 and CDR2 (germline): SGHAT, FQNNGV. CDR3 DNA sequence: TGTGCCAGCAGCCAGCGGACGATCTATGGCTACACCTTC. Translating it yields CASSQRTIYGYTF. Looking up the rest from reference TRBV11-2 and TRBJ1-2 gives the full variable domain: EAGVAQSPRYKIIEKRQSVAFWCNPISGHATLYWYQQILGQGPKLLIQFQNNGVVDDSQLPKDRFSAERLKGVDSTLKIQPAKLEDSAVYLCASSQRTIYGYTFGSGTRLTVV.

CDR3 coding DNA: TGTGCCAGCAGTGAAGCTACTAGCGGGAGGTACAATGAGCAGTTCTTC. The encoded protein is CASSEATSGRYNEQFF. The rearrangement uses TRBV6-1 and TRBJ2-1, with 12 bases fitting TRBD2. Germline CDR1 MNHNS, CDR2 SASEGT. The V segment lost 0 bases and the J segment 4 bases; nucleotides outside the gene matches: 1. The CDR3 runs to 16 residues.

The genes are TRBV30 and TRBJ1-3; 8 bases are a match to TRBD1. The CDR3 is 13 amino acids. The junction had 2 bases not matched to a gene; V was cut back by 5 bases and J by 2 bases. Germline lookup yields CDR1 GTSNPN and CDR2 SVGIG (reference sequence). The CDR3: CAWLRGPGNTIYF. The CDR3 bases are TGTGCCTGGCTCAGGGGGCCTGGAAACACCATATATTTT.